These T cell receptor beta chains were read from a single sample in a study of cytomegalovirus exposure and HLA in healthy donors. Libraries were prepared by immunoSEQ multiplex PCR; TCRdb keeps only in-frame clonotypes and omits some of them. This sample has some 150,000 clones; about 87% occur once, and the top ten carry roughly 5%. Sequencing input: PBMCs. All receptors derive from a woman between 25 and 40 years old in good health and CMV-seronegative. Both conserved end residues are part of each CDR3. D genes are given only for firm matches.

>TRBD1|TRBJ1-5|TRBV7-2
CASSFDRDQPQHF
TGTGCCAGCAGCTTCGACAGGGACCAGCCCCAGCATTTT
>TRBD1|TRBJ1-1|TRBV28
CASRTTGANTEAFF
TGTGCCAGCAGGACGACAGGGGCGAACACTGAAGCTTTCTTT
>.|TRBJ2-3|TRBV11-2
CASSLLLAGGTDTQYF
TGTGCCAGCAGCTTACTACTAGCCGGGGGCACAGATACGCAGTATTTT
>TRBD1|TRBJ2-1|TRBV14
CASSYGTGNWEQFF
TGTGCCAGCAGTTATGGGACAGGGAATTGGGAGCAGTTCTTC
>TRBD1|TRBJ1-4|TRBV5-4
CASSSGTGREKLFF
TGTGCCAGCAGCTCCGGGACAGGGCGCGAAAAACTGTTTTTT
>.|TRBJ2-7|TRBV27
CASNPGEGVRLDEQYF
TGTGCCAGCAACCCAGGGGAGGGGGTAAGGTTGGACGAGCAGTACTTC
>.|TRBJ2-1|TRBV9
CASSVATERGEQFF
TGTGCCAGCAGCGTAGCTACGGAAAGAGGTGAGCAGTTCTTC
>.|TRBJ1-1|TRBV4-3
CASSLTDRNTEAFF
TGCGCCAGCAGCCTCACCGACAGGAACACTGAGGCTTTCTTT
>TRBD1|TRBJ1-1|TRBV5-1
CASSLADSSTGRAFF
TGCGCCAGCAGCTTGGCTGATTCTTCGACAGGGAGAGCTTTCTTT
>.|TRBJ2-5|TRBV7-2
CASSLNPGETQYF
TGTGCCAGCAGCTTGAACCCCGGGGAGACCCAGTACTTC